This paragraph reports one TCR beta chain. Its antigen is unknown. The sample is drawn from a study of cytomegalovirus exposure and HLA in healthy donors. Study-wide context: Unique TCRs numbering approximately 81 million, obtained from HLA-typed donors, made up an early data release. General observations from the study: Reports described diagnosis of cytomegalovirus status by the classifier as highly specific and sensitive. Exclusion as indistinguishable affected some V segments, including TRBV6-2 and TRBV6-3.

Primers for the PCR totalled 60 Vbeta and 13 Jbeta. The protocol was immunoSEQ multiplex PCR, while the TCRdb copy is restricted to in-frame clones and leaves out a portion. The sample holds roughly 150,000 clones; 77% are singletons and the top ten take roughly 3.8%. The CDR3 sequence is 18 residues long. The germline V gene encodes CDR1 MGHRA and CDR2 YSYEKL. V shed 2 bases and J 0 bases; nucleotides not matched to a gene: 13. The chain couples TRBV4-1 to TRBJ2-7, with 7 bases that match TRBD2. Sample: PBMCs. This TCR was sampled from a male donor in good health and CMV-seronegative. This chain's CDR3 is CASSQKAPLAESSYEQYF. The CDR3 DNA sequence: TGCGCCAGCAGCCAAAAAGCGCCCCTAGCGGAGAGCTCCTACGAGCAGTACTTC.